This TCR beta chain appears in the sequencing data of a study of TIL therapy for anti-PD-1-resistant metastatic lung cancer. Broader study findings: Compared with baseline intratumoral T cells, expanded TIL cultures were more clonal and less diverse (around 5.7% vs 31%).

The libraries were made with immunoSEQ v3. Measured with immunoSEQ multiplex PCR; TCRdb has only the in-frame clones, and not every one. Of 45,000 to 60,000 clones in the sample, around 64% are singletons; the top ten hold about 6%. Time point: pre-treatment sample, taken before nivolumab and TIL therapy. The tumor samples were excised metastases, mostly pleural nodules or supraclavicular lymph nodes. Concerning this clone: The antigen is undetermined.

Per germline, CDR1 SGHRS and CDR2 YFSETQ. Trimming pared 4 bases from V and 0 bases from J, leaving 2 bases between. There are 11 residues in the CDR3. The sequencing here drew on tumor tissue, taken at baseline. This clonotype originated in a person between 30 and 80 years old with non-small cell lung cancer. This chain joins TRBV5-1 and TRBJ2-7; D unresolved. Here the CDR3 DNA reads TGCGCCAGCAGCCACTCCTACGAGCAGTACTTC. It specifies CASSHSYEQYF.